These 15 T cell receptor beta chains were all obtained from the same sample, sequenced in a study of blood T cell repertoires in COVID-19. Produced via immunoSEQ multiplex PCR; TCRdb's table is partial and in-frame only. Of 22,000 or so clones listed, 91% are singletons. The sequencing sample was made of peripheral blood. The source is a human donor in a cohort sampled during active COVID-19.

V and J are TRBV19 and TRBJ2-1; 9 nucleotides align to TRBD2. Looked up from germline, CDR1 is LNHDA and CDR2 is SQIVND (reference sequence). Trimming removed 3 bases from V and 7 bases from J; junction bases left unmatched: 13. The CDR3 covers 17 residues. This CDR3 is CASSMRSLAGGENEQFF. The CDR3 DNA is TGTGCCAGTAGTATGCGTTCCCTGGCGGGGGGGGAGAATGAGCAGTTCTTC. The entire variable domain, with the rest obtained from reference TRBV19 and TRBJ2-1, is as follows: DGGITQSPKYLFRKEGQNVTLSCEQNLNHDAMYWYRQDPGQGLRLIYYSQIVNDFQKGDIAEGYSVSREKKESFPLTVTSAQKNPTAFYLCASSMRSLAGGENEQFFGPGTRLTVL.

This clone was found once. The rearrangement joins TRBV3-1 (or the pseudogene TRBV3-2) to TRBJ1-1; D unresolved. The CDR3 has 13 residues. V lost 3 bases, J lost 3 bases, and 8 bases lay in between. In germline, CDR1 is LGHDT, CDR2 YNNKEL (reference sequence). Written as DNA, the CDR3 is TGTGCCAGCAGCCAGAGGGCAGACACTGAAGCTTTCTTT. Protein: CASSQRADTEAFF.

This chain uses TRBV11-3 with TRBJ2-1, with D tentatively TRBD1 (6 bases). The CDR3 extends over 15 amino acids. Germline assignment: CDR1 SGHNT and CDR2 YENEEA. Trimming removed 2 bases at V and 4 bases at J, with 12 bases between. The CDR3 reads CASSLRDTSYNEQFF. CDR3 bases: TGTGCCAGCAGCTTAAGGGACACTTCATACAATGAGCAGTTCTTC.

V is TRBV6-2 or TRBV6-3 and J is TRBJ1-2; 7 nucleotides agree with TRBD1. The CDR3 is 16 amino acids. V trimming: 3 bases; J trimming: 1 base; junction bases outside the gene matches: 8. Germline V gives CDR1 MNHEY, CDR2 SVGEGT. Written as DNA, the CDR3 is TGTGCCAGCAGTTATGCCACGGGACAGCTTAACTATGGCTACACCTTC. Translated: CASSYATGQLNYGYTF.

The CDR3 sequence is CASSEALPGTSIRETQYF. CDR3 in DNA: TGTGCCAGCAGTGAAGCGCTTCCGGGGACTAGCATACGCGAGACCCAGTACTTC. The chain is built from TRBV2 and TRBJ2-5, with TRBD2 identical over 9 bases. Germline lookup yields CDR1 SNHLY and CDR2 FYNNEI. Trimming removed 0 bases from V and 5 bases from J; junction bases left unmatched: 13. There are 18 residues in the CDR3.

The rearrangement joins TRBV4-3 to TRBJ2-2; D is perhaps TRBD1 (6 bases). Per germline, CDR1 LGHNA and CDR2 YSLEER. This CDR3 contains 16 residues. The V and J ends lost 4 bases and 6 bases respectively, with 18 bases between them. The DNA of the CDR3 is TGCGCCAGCAGCCGGTCCGGACAGTTGGGGGCCGGGGAGCTGTTTTTT. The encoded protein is CASSRSGQLGAGELFF.

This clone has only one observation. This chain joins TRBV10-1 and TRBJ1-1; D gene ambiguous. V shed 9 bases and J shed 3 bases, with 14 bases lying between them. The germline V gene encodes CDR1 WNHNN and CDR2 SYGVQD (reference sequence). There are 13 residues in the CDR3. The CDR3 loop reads CARAAEVDTEAFF. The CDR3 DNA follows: TGCGCCAGGGCTGCGGAAGTGGACACTGAAGCTTTCTTT.

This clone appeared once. CDR3 sequence reads: CASSKAPRANTEAFF. The CDR3 DNA reads as TGTGCCAGCAGCAAAGCTCCGCGGGCAAACACTGAAGCTTTCTTT. The genes are TRBV11-2 and TRBJ1-1, with no clear D. Trimming removed 5 bases at V and 2 bases at J, with 15 bases between. CDR3 length: 15 amino acids. CDR1 is SGHAT, CDR2 FQNNGV, per germline.

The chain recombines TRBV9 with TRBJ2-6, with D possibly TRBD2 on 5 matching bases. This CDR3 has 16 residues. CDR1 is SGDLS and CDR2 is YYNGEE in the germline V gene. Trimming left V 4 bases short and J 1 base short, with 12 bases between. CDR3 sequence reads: CASSSPSGSGANVLTF. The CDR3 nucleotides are TGTGCCAGCAGCTCCCCTTCGGGATCTGGGGCCAACGTCCTGACTTTC.

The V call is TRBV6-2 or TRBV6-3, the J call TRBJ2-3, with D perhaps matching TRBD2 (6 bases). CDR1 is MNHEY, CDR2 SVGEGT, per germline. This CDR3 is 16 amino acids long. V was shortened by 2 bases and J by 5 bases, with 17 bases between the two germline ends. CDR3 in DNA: TGTGCCAGCAGTTACCGAGCGGGCACCGGGGGAGATACGCAGTATTTT. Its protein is CASSYRAGTGGDTQYF.

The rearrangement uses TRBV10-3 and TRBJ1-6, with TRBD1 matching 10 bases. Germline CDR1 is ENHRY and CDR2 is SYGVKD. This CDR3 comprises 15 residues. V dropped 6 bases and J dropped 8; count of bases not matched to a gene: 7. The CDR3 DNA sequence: TGTGCCATCAGGACGGACAGGGGGTTGGATTCACCCCTCCACTTT. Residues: CAIRTDRGLDSPLHF.

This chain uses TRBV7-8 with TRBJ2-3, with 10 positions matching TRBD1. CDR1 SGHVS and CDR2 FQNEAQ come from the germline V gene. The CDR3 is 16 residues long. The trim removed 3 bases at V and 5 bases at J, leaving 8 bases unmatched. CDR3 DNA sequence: TGTGCCAGCAGCTTTAAGCCCCGGGACAGGGGAGATACGCAGTATTTT. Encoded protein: CASSFKPRDRGDTQYF.

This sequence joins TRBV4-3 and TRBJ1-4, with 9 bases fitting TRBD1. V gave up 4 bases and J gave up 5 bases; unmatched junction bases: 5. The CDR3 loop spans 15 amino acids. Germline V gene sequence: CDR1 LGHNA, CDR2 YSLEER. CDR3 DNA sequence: TGCGCCAGCAGCCCGCGGGACAGGGTGAATGAAAAACTGTTTTTT. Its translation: CASSPRDRVNEKLFF.

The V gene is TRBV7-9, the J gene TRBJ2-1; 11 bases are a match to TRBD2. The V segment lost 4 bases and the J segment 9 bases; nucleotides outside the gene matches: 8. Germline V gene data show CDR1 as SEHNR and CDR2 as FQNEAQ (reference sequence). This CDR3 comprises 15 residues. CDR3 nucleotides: TGTGCCAGCAGCTGGGGGGGGACTAGCGGAAGTGAGCAGTTCTTC. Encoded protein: CASSWGGTSGSEQFF.

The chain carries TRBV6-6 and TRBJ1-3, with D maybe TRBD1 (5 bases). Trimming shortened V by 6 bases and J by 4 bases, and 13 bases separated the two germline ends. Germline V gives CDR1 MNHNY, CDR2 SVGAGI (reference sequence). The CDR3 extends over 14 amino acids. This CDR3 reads CASRPLRAGNTIYF. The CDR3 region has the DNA TGTGCCAGCAGACCCCTCAGGGCCGGAAACACCATATATTTT.